Listed here are 18 T cell receptor beta chains from one sample, sequenced in a study of blood T cell repertoires in COVID-19 (dated by TCRdb to about 2020). The library was prepared using the immunoSEQ multiplex PCR assay. In its TCRdb copy, this immuneACCESS table keeps in-frame sequences only and misses some clones. Where compared with another copy, unresolved V genes explain less than half of these, and the others have no known cause. The sample data list hundreds of thousands of clones, and approximately 91% of these were observed just once. Clones ranked in the top ten supply more than 5.5% of the sample. Sequenced input: peripheral blood. These receptors came from a woman aged 65 to 85 with COVID-19, enrolled during active disease.

The chain links TRBV3-1 (or the pseudogene TRBV3-2) to TRBJ1-6; D ambiguous. The V gene's germline CDR1 is LGHDT and CDR2 YNNKEL (reference sequence). The CDR3 contains 14 residues. Trimming removed 0 bases from V and 10 bases from J, with 10 bases in between. The CDR3 DNA reads TGTGCCAGCAGCCAAGAGAGGGTCGGGTCACCCCTCCACTTT. Its protein product is CASSQERVGSPLHF.

The chain links TRBV4-1 to TRBJ2-5; 10 positions agree with TRBD2. Germline V CDR1 and CDR2: MGHRA, YSYEKL. CDR3 size: 18 residues. J lost 2 bases, V lost 0 bases, and 9 bases had no gene match. CDR3 region: CASSQDSTGLALQETQYF. In DNA, the CDR3 is TGCGCCAGCAGCCAAGATTCCACGGGACTAGCGCTACAAGAGACCCAGTACTTC.

The chain combines TRBV10-3 with TRBJ1-1, with a possible D match to TRBD1 (6 bases). Germline CDR1 and CDR2: ENHRY and SYGVKD. This CDR3 region has 11 residues. V was trimmed by 8 bases and J by 4 bases, leaving 8 bases between them. This CDR3 is CAIGGPTEAFF. The CDR3 DNA reads as TGTGCCATCGGGGGCCCCACTGAAGCTTTCTTT.

This chain links TRBV18 with TRBJ2-3; TRBD2 agrees at 13 bases. After removal of 4 bases from V and 3 bases from J, the junction contained 10 bases not matched to a gene. The germline CDR1 and CDR2 sequences are KGHSH and LQKENI. This CDR3 is built from 18 residues. In nucleotides, the CDR3 is TGTGCCAGCTCACTCCTGCAGACTAGCGGGGGGAGTACAGATACGCAGTATTTT. Residues: CASSLLQTSGGSTDTQYF.

This clone occurred many times. This chain connects TRBV19 to TRBJ1-2; TRBD1 matches 7 bases. This CDR3 comprises 13 residues. The junction had 8 bases not matched to a gene; V was cut back by 5 bases and J by 8 bases. Per the germline V gene, CDR1 is LNHDA and CDR2 is SQIVND (reference sequence). Here the CDR3 reads CASSFGQAGGYTF. Written as DNA, the CDR3 is TGTGCCAGTAGTTTTGGACAGGCCGGCGGCTACACCTTC.

This chain links TRBV7-9 with TRBJ1-5; 9 bases fit TRBD1. Germline assignment: CDR1 SEHNR and CDR2 FQNEAQ (reference sequence). The V and J ends lost 3 bases and 2 bases, in that order; junction bases with no gene match: 5. The CDR3 contains 16 residues. The CDR3 protein is CASSLGGDRGNQPQHF. CDR3 DNA: TGTGCCAGCAGCTTGGGCGGGGACAGGGGCAATCAGCCCCAGCATTTT.

The count of this clone is one. The chain joins TRBV5-6 to TRBJ1-1; D is undetermined. Between the trimmed V and J ends, which lost 4 bases and 4 bases, there was a span of 14 bases. Germline values: CDR1 SGHDT, CDR2 YYEEEE. CDR3 length: 14 residues. The DNA of the CDR3 is TGTGCCAGCAGCACCCTCCCTGGGCCCACTGAAGCTTTCTTT. Protein sequence: CASSTLPGPTEAFF.

The chain employs TRBV5-1 and TRBJ1-1, with 8 bases fitting TRBD1. With V trimmed by 3 bases and J by 8 bases, 6 bases remained unmatched. The germline V gene encodes CDR1 SGHRS and CDR2 YFSETQ. The CDR3 is 13 residues long. CDR3 amino acids: CASSSTGGLEAFF. The DNA of the CDR3 is TGCGCCAGCAGCTCCACAGGGGGTCTCGAAGCTTTCTTT.

The rearrangement uses TRBV27 and TRBJ1-3, with D perhaps matching TRBD1 (6 bases). Germline CDR1 and CDR2: MNHEY and SMNVEV (reference sequence). The CDR3 is 13 residues long. Trimming cost V 6 bases and J 4 bases, with 10 bases left between them. CDR3 nucleotide sequence: TGTGCCAGCAGCGCAGGGGCCGGAAACACCATATATTTT. The encoded protein is CASSAGAGNTIYF.

The rearrangement links TRBV7-2 to TRBJ1-2; 7 bases map to TRBD1. This CDR3 comprises 15 residues. The germline V gene has CDR1 SGHTA and CDR2 FQGNSA. V lost 4 bases and J lost 5; bases outside the gene matches: 10. The CDR3 spells CASSSGQPGGYGYTF. The CDR3 DNA is TGTGCCAGCAGCTCGGGACAGCCCGGGGGTTATGGCTACACCTTC.

The chain recombines TRBV6-5 with TRBJ2-1; D is perhaps TRBD1 (6 bases). The CDR3 is 14 residues long. Germline CDR1 reads MNHEY; CDR2 reads SVGAGI. V shed 0 bases and J shed 7 bases, with 10 bases lying between them. The CDR3 DNA sequence: TGTGCCAGCAGTTACTCGGGGGCGCGGAATGAGCAGTTCTTC. This translates into CASSYSGARNEQFF.

The chain couples TRBV24-1 to TRBJ1-2; D unresolved. CDR1 and CDR2 from the germline V gene are KGHDR and SFDVKD. The length of the CDR3 is 13 residues. V gave up 5 bases and J gave up 8 bases, with 14 bases separating them. The CDR3 region is CATSAPTGSGYTF. The CDR3, as DNA: TGTGCCACCAGTGCCCCGACCGGGAGCGGCTACACCTTC.

This chain uses TRBV24-1 with TRBJ1-3; D unresolved. V dropped 3 bases and J dropped 3 bases, with 5 bases sitting between them. Per the germline V gene, CDR1 is KGHDR and CDR2 is SFDVKD. The CDR3 spans 13 residues. The DNA for the CDR3 is TGTGCCACCAGTGATCCTGTTGGAAACACCATATATTTT. Amino acids: CATSDPVGNTIYF.

The rearrangement uses TRBV9 and TRBJ1-6; 8 nucleotides line up with TRBD1. Germline V lookup: CDR1 SGDLS, CDR2 YYNGEE. The ends lost 4 bases at V and 13 bases at J; junction bases unmatched: 4. The CDR3 covers 12 residues. CDR3 bases: TGTGCCAGCAGCCCGGACAGGGCGCCCCTCCACTTT. This translates into CASSPDRAPLHF.

The V gene is TRBV9, the J gene TRBJ2-3; 8 bases are shared with TRBD1. V lost 0 bases and J lost 9; bases outside the gene matches: 9. The CDR3 consists of 15 residues. The germline V gene has CDR1 SGDLS and CDR2 YYNGEE. The CDR3 DNA reads TGTGCCAGCAGCGTAGCTGGACAGGGTTTGGGAACGCAGTATTTT. Its translation: CASSVAGQGLGTQYF.

The gene calls are TRBV5-1 and TRBJ1-6; D possibly corresponds to TRBD1 (5 bases). V was shortened by 4 bases and J by 9 bases, with 17 bases between the two germline ends. The CDR3 is 15 residues long. Germline lookup yields CDR1 SGHRS and CDR2 YFSETQ. The CDR3 nucleotides read TGCGCCAGCAGCCGTTCCCAGGAAAGGGGTTCACCCCTCCACTTT. Translated, it gives CASSRSQERGSPLHF.

This clone has a single count. V usage is TRBV28 and J usage is TRBJ1-2, with D possibly being TRBD1 (5 bases). Trimming pared 6 bases from V and 7 bases from J, leaving 9 bases between. Looked up from germline, CDR1 is MDHEN and CDR2 is SYDVKM. This CDR3 has 11 residues. The CDR3 loop reads CASSPRVGYTF. The CDR3 bases are TGTGCCAGCAGCCCCAGGGTTGGCTACACCTTC.

The chain uses TRBV7-2 and TRBJ1-2, with 8 bases identical to TRBD1. CDR1 and CDR2 from the germline V gene are SGHTA and FQGNSA. V was pared by 1 base and J by 8 bases, with 9 bases of the junction left unmatched. The CDR3 length is 15 residues. The CDR3 region is CASSLDPGGASGYTF. The CDR3 nucleotides read TGTGCCAGCAGCTTAGATCCAGGGGGCGCGTCCGGCTACACCTTC. The whole variable domain, remainder taken from reference TRBV7-2 and TRBJ1-2, is GAGVSQSPSNKVTEKGKDVELRCDPISGHTALYWYRQSLGQGLEFLIYFQGNSAPDKSGLPSDRFSAERTGGSVSTLTIQRTQQEDSAVYLCASSLDPGGASGYTFGSGTRLTVV.